The 7 T cell receptor beta chains below all came from one sample that was sequenced in a study of shared clonotypes between healthy human individuals. In the naive CD8 group, cells lacked CD45RO and were positively selected for CCR7, so terminally differentiated effector memory CD45RA+ cells were left out. Assay used: immunoSEQ multiplex PCR; TCRdb lists only in-frame clones, some missing. The sample has millions of clones; roughly 95% are singletons. Sample: naive CD8+ T cells sorted from blood. The receptors were gathered from a man between 18 and 29 years old in good health.

The table lists this clone with a count of one. A junction boundary mismatches the germline segment, possibly from a read error. Other DNA sequences in the sample encode the same CDR3. This chain links TRBV4-1 with TRBJ1-1; 7 bases agree with TRBD1. CDR3 length equals 15 residues. Germline V gives CDR1 MGHRA, CDR2 YSYEKL. The CDR3 protein is CASSRKQGMNTEAFF. Written as DNA, the CDR3 is TGCGCCAGCAGCCGAAAACAGGGGATGAACACTGAGGCTTTCTTT.

Points on this clone: The sample has other DNA sequences that encode this CDR3 too. The J gene is TRBJ2-7, the V gene TRBV27; D gene ambiguous. The CDR3 has 14 amino acids. V lost 0 bases, J lost 0 bases, and 6 bases lay in between. The germline V gene encodes CDR1 MNHEY and CDR2 SMNVEV (reference sequence). The CDR3 DNA reads TGTGCCAGCAGTTTATCCCCCGGCTCCTACGAGCAGTACTTC. It specifies CASSLSPGSYEQYF.

The table lists this clone with a few counts. CDR3 in amino acids: CASSRDVVGDSPLHF. CDR3 DNA sequence: TGTGCCAGCAGCAGGGACGTCGTCGGGGATTCACCCCTCCACTTT. The chain employs TRBV27 and TRBJ1-6, with D possibly matching TRBD1 (5 bases). The CDR3 consists of 15 residues. The germline V gene encodes CDR1 MNHEY and CDR2 SMNVEV (reference sequence). Deletions cut 6 bases from V and 8 bases from J, with 17 bases between.

The chain uses TRBV13 and TRBJ2-2; TRBD2 might be the D (5 bases). V dropped 2 bases and J dropped 0 bases, with 13 bases sitting between them. This CDR3 spans 17 amino acids. Germline-derived CDR1 and CDR2 are PRHDT and FYEKMQ (reference sequence). The CDR3 loop reads CASSLSTRAANTGELFF. The DNA for the CDR3 is TGTGCCAGCAGCTTATCAACGCGGGCCGCGAACACCGGGGAGCTGTTTTTT. Filled out from reference TRBV13 and TRBJ2-2, the complete variable domain reads AAGVIQSPRHLIKEKRETATLKCYPIPRHDTVYWYQQGPGQDPQFLISFYEKMQSDKGSIPDRFSAQQFSDYHSELNMSSLELGDSALYFCASSLSTRAANTGELFFGEGSRLTVL.

This chain links TRBV18 with TRBJ1-1; D remains unclear. The CDR3 totals 16 residues. The germline CDR1 and CDR2 sequences are KGHSH and LQKENI. Trimming pared 3 bases from V and 0 bases from J, leaving 14 bases between. The DNA for the CDR3 is TGTGCCAGCTCACCCCTCGGAGGACCGTTGAACACTGAAGCTTTCTTT. This encodes CASSPLGGPLNTEAFF.

A word on this clone: Additional DNA sequences in this sample encode the identical CDR3. V is TRBV4-1 and J is TRBJ2-7; the D gene could be TRBD1 or TRBD2 (6 bases each). Trimming removed 0 bases from V and 4 bases from J, with 13 bases in between. Per germline, CDR1 MGHRA and CDR2 YSYEKL. CDR3 size: 15 residues. CDR3 bases: TGCGCCAGCAGCCAAGATCGCGGGACAACGTACGAGCAGTACTTC. Protein product: CASSQDRGTTYEQYF.

Written as DNA, the CDR3 is TGTGCCAGCAGCTTAGAGCGGTCCTCCCAAGAGACCCAGTACTTC. This sequence encodes CASSLERSSQETQYF. The chain recombines TRBV7-9 with TRBJ2-5; possible D gene TRBD2, 5 bases. Germline V gene sequence: CDR1 SEHNR, CDR2 FQNEAQ (reference sequence). This CDR3 comprises 15 residues. V was trimmed by 1 base and J by 1 base, leaving 10 bases between them.